This T cell receptor beta chain was obtained from a study of T-cell reconstitution after alpha-beta-depleted transplantation in children. Many counts were recorded for this clonotype. Unique molecular identifiers were incorporated into the prepared TCRbeta library. Using its own MiXCR run on the PCR reads, TCRdb lists one record per CDR3 protein. The sample gives about 420,000 distinct CDR3 sequences, under 13% of which show up once; about 5% is in the top ten. There are 12 residues in the CDR3. V lost 5 bases and J 0 bases, leaving 5 bases between the germline ends. The specimen comprised PBMCs from the stem cell graft donor, sampled from the stem cell graft. This chain joins TRBV12-3 or TRBV12-4 and TRBJ2-7; no definite D call. The clonotype comes from a human donor who donated a stem cell graft to a child with acute myeloid leukemia. CDR3 DNA sequence: TGTGCCAGCAGTCGAAGCTCCTACGAGCAGTACTTC. Amino acid sequence: CASSRSSYEQYF.